This TCR beta chain is from a study of a mutant IDH1 vaccine in newly diagnosed glioma. Study-level background: During weeks 1, 3, 5, 7, 11, 15, 19 and 23, patients received eight vaccinations. The study started vaccination 4-6 weeks after radiotherapy alone, or with temozolomide cycles. Therapy received beforehand was radiotherapy, temozolomide, or both, with most patients given both.

This CDR3 region has 15 residues. The germline CDR1 and CDR2 sequences are MNHEY and SMNVEV (reference sequence). The ends lost 3 bases at V and 1 base at J; junction bases unmatched: 6. On this clone: Its antigen is unidentified.

Data came from immunoSEQ multiplex PCR; TCRdb stores just in-frame clones and leaves some out. Of under 55,000 clones in the sample, about 91% were seen once. Indicated time point: week 11, during vaccination. In the vaccine, a single dose held 300 ug of the mutant IDH1 20-mer peptide, along with topical imiquimod. The V gene is TRBV27, the J gene TRBJ2-7; 7 positions match TRBD2. The sample here was PBMCs, taken from a glioma patient whose treatment included an IDH1 peptide vaccine. The receptor comes from a man between 50 and 59 years old with glioma. The CDR3 sequence: CASSLASGVSYEQYF. As DNA, the CDR3 is TGTGCCAGCAGTTTGGCTAGCGGTGTGTCCTACGAGCAGTACTTC.